Listed here is a single TCR beta chain. Its antigen remains unidentified. Mismatch with germline at one junction end may stem from a read error. Germline V lookup: CDR1 SQVTM, CDR2 ANQGSEA. The CDR3 has 17 residues. The data originate from a study of tumor-infiltrating lymphocytes in primary liver carcinoma. Regarding the study as a whole: Significantly larger top-250-clone fractions were found in tumors than in blood (p = 0.039). Tumor-adjacent and tumor-blood pairs shared a smaller degree of overlap than tumor region pairs.

Starting from 450 to 500 ng of total RNA, TCR beta cDNA was produced with a primer in the constant region. Construction of TCR beta libraries relied on three successive nested multiplex PCR rounds employing slightly modified ARM-PCR. TRBV1-TRBV30 forward primers paired with a C-beta reverse primer drove the first two PCR rounds, roughly 9 cycles each. TCRdb re-analysed the multiplex PCR reads in MiXCR, keeping a single row per CDR3 protein. The sample lists about 48,000 distinct CDR3 sequences; roughly 77% were seen once. Co-extracting RNA and DNA was done with roughly 17-34 mg of unsorted bulk tissue as input. Samples were taken from five separate regions of every tumor.

Sequenced: liver tumor tissue from sampling region 3. Subset given: tumor region T3, left-lateral pole. The sequence was obtained from a man aged 35-49 years with primary liver carcinoma and hepatitis B virus infection. This chain connects TRBV29-1 to TRBJ2-3; 10 nucleotides match TRBD2. The CDR3 sequence is CSLDSPSGSLGTDTQYF. The CDR3 bases are TGCAGCCTTGATTCGCCTAGCGGGAGTTTAGGGACAGATACGCAGTATTTT.